Below, 29 T cell receptor beta chains from the same sample are listed, as sequenced in a study of T-cell memory formation after mild COVID-19. TCRdb re-analysed the 5' RACE reads in MiXCR, keeping a single row per CDR3 protein. The table has about 350,000 distinct CDR3 sequences, 20% to 25% seen once. Sample: PBMCs or a T cell subset sorted from them (not recorded which). Every receptor here comes from a man between 18 and 29 years old who had mild COVID-19 (a few samples of this study predate the infection). Cell type and time point are not known.

CDR3 sequence reads: CATSRDPTGVLSPLHF. In nucleotides, the CDR3 is TGTGCCACCAGCAGAGATCCGACCGGAGTTCTTTCACCCCTCCACTTT. V gene TRBV15 combines with J gene TRBJ1-6; unclear D gene. V lost 0 bases, J lost 9 bases, and 15 bases lay in between. The CDR3 length is 16 residues. Germline CDR1 reads LNHNV; CDR2 reads YYDKDF (reference sequence).

This clonotype appeared many times. J is TRBJ2-5 and V is TRBV7-9; D is undetermined. Trimming removed 5 bases from V and 3 bases from J, with 4 bases in between. Germline CDR1 and CDR2: SEHNR and FQNEAQ (reference sequence). CDR3 length: 11 residues. As DNA, the CDR3 is TGTGCCAGCAGCGTCGAAGAGACCCAGTACTTC. It specifies CASSVEETQYF.

This chain joins TRBV7-8 and TRBJ2-3; a weak D match, TRBD2 (7 bases). The germline V gene encodes CDR1 SGHVS and CDR2 FQNEAQ. The V gene lost 3 bases and the J gene lost 5 bases, with 12 bases spanning the gap. This CDR3 spans 14 amino acids. CDR3 coding DNA: TGTGCCAGCAGCTTCCGGGGGGCGGGAGATACGCAGTATTTT. It yields the protein CASSFRGAGDTQYF.

The sample holds a few counts of this clonotype. The chain carries TRBV27 and TRBJ2-7; tentatively, D is TRBD1 or TRBD2 (6 bases each). Deletions cut 5 bases from V and 2 bases from J, with 13 bases between. Germline values: CDR1 MNHEY, CDR2 SMNVEV (reference sequence). The CDR3 extends over 14 amino acids. DNA for the CDR3: TGTGCCAGCAGTCGCGGGACACCAGCCTACGAGCAGTACTTC. The encoded protein is CASSRGTPAYEQYF.

This clonotype came up many times. The chain joins TRBV12-3 or TRBV12-4 to TRBJ2-1; the match to TRBD1 covers 9 bases. Losses at the gene ends were 6 bases for V and 6 bases for J; bases not matched to a gene: 3. This CDR3 comprises 13 residues. The CDR3: CASRSTGGNEQFF. The CDR3 DNA reads as TGTGCCAGCAGATCGACAGGGGGCAATGAGCAGTTCTTC.

V and J are TRBV2 and TRBJ2-2; 7 bases fit TRBD1. The germline V gene encodes CDR1 SNHLY and CDR2 FYNNEI. The CDR3 length is 15 residues. J was trimmed by 0 bases and V by 6 bases; bases with no gene match: 4. CDR3 coding DNA: TGTGCCAGCAGCCCTGGACAGGCGAACACCGGGGAGCTGTTTTTT. It specifies CASSPGQANTGELFF.

At least ten counts were recorded for this clonotype. This chain links TRBV4-3 with TRBJ2-3; D may correspond to TRBD1 or TRBD2 (5 bases each). In germline, CDR1 is LGHNA, CDR2 YSLEER. The CDR3 covers 13 residues. V shed 3 bases and J shed 5 bases, with 9 bases lying between them. CDR3 DNA sequence: TGCGCCAGCAGCCAGGGACGCTTAGATACGCAGTATTTT. It yields the protein CASSQGRLDTQYF.

This chain links TRBV5-1 with TRBJ2-1; 9 nucleotides match TRBD1. V was pared by 4 bases and J by 6 bases, with 5 bases of the junction left unmatched. The CDR3 totals 14 residues. Germline CDR1 reads SGHRS; CDR2 reads YFSETQ. The CDR3 DNA follows: TGCGCCAGCAGCCGGGACAGGGCCCTCAATGAGCAGTTCTTC. Amino acid sequence: CASSRDRALNEQFF. Drawing the rest from reference TRBV5-1 and TRBJ2-1, the complete variable domain is KAGVTQTPRYLIKTRGQQVTLSCSPISGHRSVSWYQQTPGQGLQFLFEYFSETQRNKGNFPGRFSGRQFSNSRSEMNVSTLELGDSALYLCASSRDRALNEQFFGPGTRLTVL.

The gene calls are TRBV20-1 and TRBJ2-1; 13 nucleotides line up with TRBD2. This CDR3 is built from 15 residues. The germline gives CDR1 DFQATT, CDR2 SNEGSKA (reference sequence). With 5 bases clipped from V and 6 bases from J, the junction kept 7 bases outside the gene matches. The CDR3 reads CSAELGTSGANEQFF. Here the CDR3 DNA reads TGCAGTGCTGAACTCGGGACTAGCGGGGCCAATGAGCAGTTCTTC.

This clonotype has only a few counts. The chain couples TRBV6-5 to TRBJ2-5; 12 bases are a match to TRBD2. Trimming cost V 0 bases and J 5 bases; bases outside gene matches: 7. Germline loops: CDR1 MNHEY, CDR2 SVGAGI. The CDR3 runs to 17 residues. CDR3: CASSYSASGGAGETQYF. DNA of the CDR3: TGTGCCAGCAGTTACTCGGCTAGCGGGGGGGCCGGTGAGACCCAGTACTTC.

The rearrangement joins TRBV20-1 to TRBJ2-3; D is undetermined. Trimming removed 6 bases at V and 6 bases at J, with 13 bases between. The CDR3 sequence is 12 residues long. Per germline, CDR1 DFQATT and CDR2 SNEGSKA (reference sequence). The CDR3 sequence: CSAPEMGDTQYF. As DNA, the CDR3 is TGCAGTGCACCCGAGATGGGGGATACGCAGTATTTT.

Only a few counts were recorded for this clonotype. The V and J genes are TRBV20-1 and TRBJ1-5; the D is unclear. The CDR3 sequence is 14 residues long. The V gene lost 5 bases and the J gene lost 0 bases, with 11 bases spanning the gap. Germline V gene data show CDR1 as DFQATT and CDR2 as SNEGSKA (reference sequence). CDR3 in amino acids: CSAGWVDSNQPQHF. The DNA for the CDR3 is TGCAGTGCTGGGTGGGTAGATAGCAATCAGCCCCAGCATTTT.

This sequence joins TRBV11-2 and TRBJ1-3; D is unclear. CDR1 and CDR2 from the germline V gene are SGHAT and FQNNGV. The CDR3 has 13 residues. V was trimmed by 4 bases and J by 8 bases, leaving 12 bases between them. Here the CDR3 reads CASSSALWDTIYF. CDR3 bases: TGTGCCAGCAGCTCAGCCTTGTGGGACACCATATATTTT.

V is TRBV12-3 or TRBV12-4 and J is TRBJ2-1; D ambiguous. The CDR3 loop spans 12 amino acids. With 4 bases removed from V and 10 bases from J, the gap between germline ends came to 11 bases. Here the CDR3 reads CASSSLRAEQFF. The CDR3 bases are TGTGCCAGCAGTTCCCTCCGGGCAGAGCAGTTCTTC.

The chain is built from TRBV28 and TRBJ2-7, with D hard to call. The CDR3 totals 11 residues. The germline CDR1 and CDR2 sequences are MDHEN and SYDVKM. Trimming removed 8 bases at V and 7 bases at J, with 12 bases between. CDR3 coding DNA: TGTGCCAGCGCAGGTATGGGGGAGCAGTACGTC. Protein product: CASAGMGEQYV.

The J gene is TRBJ1-2, the V gene TRBV20-1, with 10 bases lining up with TRBD1. The CDR3 runs to 11 residues. The junction had 1 base not matched to a gene; V was cut back by 4 bases and J by 8 bases. Germline V gene lookup returns CDR1 DFQATT and CDR2 SNEGSKA (reference sequence). The CDR3, as DNA: TGCAGTGCTAAGACAGGGGGCGGCTACACCTTC. Its translation is CSAKTGGGYTF.

This clonotype was detected many times. V usage is TRBV9 and J usage is TRBJ2-1, with TRBD2 matching over 8 bases. This CDR3 has 15 residues. V was clipped by 4 bases and J by 10 bases; unmatched bases: 13. Germline V gene data show CDR1 as SGDLS and CDR2 as YYNGEE. The CDR3 spells CASSSFNGGAGEQFF. DNA of the CDR3: TGTGCCAGCAGCTCGTTTAACGGGGGGGCCGGCGAGCAGTTCTTC. The variable domain in full, with the rest retrieved from reference TRBV9 and TRBJ2-1, is DSGVTQTPKHLITATGQRVTLRCSPRSGDLSVYWYQQSLDQGLQFLIQYYNGEERAKGNILERFSAQQFPDLHSELNLSSLELGDSALYFCASSSFNGGAGEQFFGPGTRLTVL.

The chain is built from TRBV15 and TRBJ2-3; a possible D gene is TRBD2 (6 bases). V lost 0 bases to trimming and J lost 2 bases, with 18 bases between them. The CDR3 length is 18 residues. From germline, CDR1 is LNHNV and CDR2 YYDKDF (reference sequence). CDR3 in DNA: TGTGCCACCAGCAGAGATCCCCCACGGGGGTTGCACACAGATACGCAGTATTTT. Residues: CATSRDPPRGLHTDTQYF.

V gene TRBV5-8 combines with J gene TRBJ2-7; 8 positions match TRBD1. The CDR3 is 13 amino acids. V lost 4 bases, J lost 12 bases, and 12 bases stayed unmatched. Germline CDR1 SGHTS, CDR2 YDEGEE. The CDR3 coding sequence is TGTGCCAGCAGCCACAGCCTCAGGGGGCTGACGTACTTC. Translated, it gives CASSHSLRGLTYF.

This clonotype was seen a handful of times. The chain uses TRBV7-2 and TRBJ2-5; D might be TRBD1 (6 bases). Germline V CDR1 and CDR2: SGHTA, FQGNSA. V was shortened by 1 base and J by 5 bases, with 14 bases between the two germline ends. The CDR3 length is 15 residues. CDR3 in DNA: TGTGCCAGCAGCTTAGTCAGCAGGGGCATTGAGACCCAGTACTTC. Translation gives CASSLVSRGIETQYF.

Worth noting for this clonotype: This may be a read error, as it is one base from a much larger clone. J is TRBJ1-1 and V is TRBV5-1; the D gene is possibly TRBD1 (5 bases). Germline assignment: CDR1 SGHRS and CDR2 YFSETQ. The V end was cut by 0 bases, the J end by 0 bases, with 6 bases between. The CDR3 has 14 amino acids. CDR3 sequence: CASSLVGVNTEAFF. DNA of the CDR3: TGCGCCAGCAGCTTGGTAGGGGTGAACACTGAAGCTTTCTTT.

This clonotype was observed a handful of times. In DNA form, the CDR3 reads TGCGCCAGCACCACTAGCGGGAAAGAGACCCAGTACTTC. This sequence encodes CASTTSGKETQYF. The rearrangement links TRBV5-1 to TRBJ2-5, with 10 bases matching TRBD2. The CDR3 consists of 13 residues. The V gene's germline CDR1 is SGHRS and CDR2 YFSETQ. V lost 6 bases, J lost 3 bases, and 2 bases stayed unmatched.

Here the CDR3 reads CASSYRQGSATEKLFF. The CDR3 coding sequence is TGTGCCAGCAGCTATCGACAGGGGTCCGCCACAGAAAAACTGTTTTTT. The gene calls are TRBV12-3 or TRBV12-4 and TRBJ1-4; 8 bases agree with TRBD1. V was clipped by 6 bases and J by 8 bases; unmatched bases: 14. This CDR3 contains 16 residues.

The rearrangement joins TRBV20-1 to TRBJ1-6; 7 nucleotides align to TRBD1. The junction had 15 bases not matched to a gene; V was cut back by 3 bases and J by 1 base. CDR1 is DFQATT and CDR2 is SNEGSKA in the germline V gene (reference sequence). This CDR3 region has 19 residues. In DNA, the CDR3 is TGCAGTGCTAGGGATCCGGGACAGAATAACTGGTCCTATAATTCACCCCTCCACTTT. Its protein product is CSARDPGQNNWSYNSPLHF.

The gene calls are TRBV20-1 and TRBJ2-7; 7 bases are shared with TRBD1. With V trimmed by 5 bases and J by 1 base, 2 bases remained unmatched. Germline values: CDR1 DFQATT, CDR2 SNEGSKA (reference sequence). This CDR3 is 12 amino acids long. CDR3 sequence reads: CSAWDSSYEQYV. The CDR3 nucleotides are TGCAGTGCTTGGGACAGTTCCTACGAGCAGTACGTC.

CDR3 DNA: TGTGCCAGCAGCGTGGGCAGGGTGGAGACCCAGTACTTC. This gives the protein CASSVGRVETQYF. This chain links TRBV7-9 with TRBJ2-5; a weak D match, TRBD1 (5 bases). Between the trimmed V and J ends, which lost 5 bases and 5 bases, there was a span of 12 bases. CDR1 SEHNR and CDR2 FQNEAQ come from the germline V gene (reference sequence). The CDR3 consists of 13 residues.

This clonotype has a handful of counts. V is TRBV7-9 and J is TRBJ2-2; D unclear. Germline-derived CDR1 and CDR2 are SEHNR and FQNEAQ (reference sequence). Trimming took 2 bases from V and 2 from J, leaving 9 bases between them. There are 15 residues in the CDR3. Here the CDR3 reads CASSLPSRNTGELFF. The CDR3 DNA sequence: TGTGCCAGCAGCTTACCGTCTCGAAACACCGGGGAGCTGTTTTTT. The full variable domain, with the rest looked up from reference TRBV7-9 and TRBJ2-2, is DTGVSQNPRHKITKRGQNVTFRCDPISEHNRLYWYRQTLGQGPEFLTYFQNEAQLEKSRLLSDRFSAERPKGSFSTLEIQRTEQGDSAMYLCASSLPSRNTGELFFGEGSRLTVL.

The chain carries TRBV5-1 and TRBJ2-3, with D possibly matching TRBD2 (6 bases). This CDR3 region has 18 residues. V was trimmed by 6 bases and J by 1 base, leaving 24 bases between them. CDR1 SGHRS and CDR2 YFSETQ come from the germline V gene. The CDR3 region is CASTPSLVGRGRTDTQYF. The CDR3 nucleotides read TGCGCCAGCACCCCGTCCTTGGTAGGGCGGGGACGCACAGATACGCAGTATTTT.

This clonotype was observed a handful of times. This CDR3 is CASREADWGRDEQFF. The CDR3 nucleotides read TGTGCCAGCAGGGAAGCCGACTGGGGACGGGATGAGCAGTTCTTC. V and J are TRBV6-5 and TRBJ2-1, with D perhaps given as TRBD1 or TRBD2 (5 bases each). Per the germline V gene, CDR1 is MNHEY and CDR2 is SVGAGI. The CDR3 extends over 15 amino acids. V was clipped by 6 bases and J by 8 bases, with 20 bases between them.